This record concerns one T cell receptor (beta chain) sequence. This clone's antigen is unknown. Base qualities are missing; no much larger clone stands one base away. These data come from a study of blood T cells in healthy people across ages (dated by TCRdb to the mid-2010s). Study-wide context: In model experiments, template switching captured roughly one uniquely barcoded TCR beta cDNA molecule for every two T cells. To avoid experimental bias, donors of different ages were randomly spread across the sequencing lanes. The study analyzed two additional independent replicas of 1 million unique cDNA reads from the same blood draw for two donors, one aged 18 to 30 and one aged 80 or older. The study measured age-related changes in TCR beta repertoire diversity using deep sequencing normalized with unique cDNA molecular identifiers. The donors were split into four age groups: young (average around 16 years), middle-aged (roughly 39), aged (approximately 60) and long-lived (under 85). Broad study findings and their caveats: Since profiling was done on bulk unsorted PBMCs, naive and antigen-experienced compartments could not be conclusively compared. Estimates of total diversity from one million sequenced T cells were regarded as lower bounds and underestimates. Observed TCR beta diversity correlated strongly with the percentage of naive T cells measured by flow cytometry. Observed TCR beta diversity per million T cells fell roughly linearly with age, and a significant reduction was already apparent by age about 43. Because the CMV infection status of the donors was unknown, age-related changes in expanded clonotypes may potentially have been confounded. The long-lived group showed more naive CD4+ T cells, fewer expanded clones and increased TCR diversity than the aged group, suggesting age selection.

The V and J ends are trimmed by 4 bases and 4 bases, leaving 8 bases between them. Inclusive of the bounding cysteine and phenylalanine, the CDR3 is 12 residues long. Only the CDR3 DNA is retained, 36 bases long and in frame from the first base. CDR1 and CDR2 (SQVTM, ANQGSEA) derive from the germline V gene. Receptors were amplified or captured by 5' RACE. Sequencing used an Illumina HiSeq 2500. A second PCR of roughly 6 to 12 cycles was run with a J-beta primer mix and a sample-barcoded 5' primer. A unique molecular identifier was introduced onto each TCR beta cDNA molecule by a template-switch 5' adaptor carrying 12 random nucleotides. Each sample yielded at least 2.5 million CDR3-containing paired-end reads. First-strand cDNA synthesis was performed from all RNA using the Mint cDNA synthesis kit, with priming by a TRBC-specific oligonucleotide. After uracil-DNA glycosylase treatment, a first 18-cycle PCR used universal primers M1SS and BC2_uni_R on all cDNA. The authors' pipeline ran thus. Each sample was normalized by randomly selecting 1 million high-quality reads, each carrying a distinct molecular identifier. Instead of being binned into consensus sequences, reads with shared molecular identifiers were discarded. MiTCR, with a Q25 quality threshold and the strictest error-elimination algorithm, was used for CDR3 identification, clonotype clustering and error correction. A nonparametric unseen species model with Euler transformation was used to estimate a lower bound on total TCR beta diversity. TCRdb reprocessed the public reads (quality trimming at Q25 with fastp, clone calling with MiXCR) and kept in-frame beta chains. Each CDR3 protein gets just one entry, which takes the most common genes and DNA from the rows behind it. V and J calls and clone size were set by TCRdb, not the authors. This sample comprises 1.5 million or so distinct CDR3 sequences, roughly 45% of them detected only once. The ten largest clones capture under 8% of the sample.

Systemically healthy Caucasian individuals from Russia, approximately 39 in total and aged about 6 to 95 years, were included as donors. Each donor gave approximately 9.3 milliliters of peripheral blood, collected into EDTA-treated Vacutainer tubes. Ficoll-Paque density-gradient centrifugation was used to isolate PBMCs, with at least 7 million per sample. Total RNA was extracted from PBMCs with Trizol reagent, with at least 6 micrograms obtained per sample. The percentages of naive CD45RAhigh/CD27high T cells were determined by flow cytometry on a PBMC aliquot from every donor. The sequencing input was blood. The rearrangement joined TRBV29-1 to TRBJ2-1; the D segment cannot be called with confidence. This TCR was sampled from a woman younger than 35 in good health. The nucleotide sequence reads TGCAGCGTTGGGCAGTCTTACAATGAGCAGTTCTTC. It translates to CSVGQSYNEQFF.